These 10 T cell receptor beta chains were sequenced from one sample in a study of cytomegalovirus exposure and HLA in healthy donors. The study ran its PCR with 60 Vbeta and 13 Jbeta primers. Clones were read by immunoSEQ multiplex PCR, and TCRdb kept only the in-frame ones, dropping some. The sample records over 95,000 clones, 74% being singletons. The sample taken for sequencing was PBMCs. Receptor source: a woman aged 40 to 50 in good health and CMV-seropositive.

This clone was counted a few times. The chain uses TRBV21-1 and TRBJ2-7; TRBD1, the table's D call, was not compared with the DNA. TRBV21-1 corresponds to a pseudogene. The CDR3 loop spans 15 amino acids. The CDR3: CASSKRKTGRYEQYF. The CDR3 coding sequence is TGTGCCAGCAGCAAAAGAAAGACAGGGCGCTACGAGCAGTACTTC.

The chain carries TRBV19 and TRBJ1-1; D not certain. The length of the CDR3 is 13 residues. CDR1 and CDR2 from the germline V gene are LNHDA and SQIVND (reference sequence). V was trimmed by 3 bases and J by 7 bases, leaving 12 bases between them. The CDR3 sequence is CASSIGPFNEAFF. The CDR3 bases are TGTGCCAGTAGTATCGGTCCCTTCAATGAAGCTTTCTTT.

V is TRBV7-3 and J is TRBJ1-1; D is unclear. V lost 2 bases, J lost 3 bases, and 7 bases lay in between. The CDR3 sequence is 13 residues long. Per germline, CDR1 SGHTA and CDR2 FQGTGA. CDR3 loop: CASSLVGDTEAFF. The CDR3 DNA reads TGTGCCAGCAGCTTAGTCGGGGACACTGAAGCTTTCTTT. Together with reference TRBV7-3 and TRBJ1-1, the CDR3 gives the full variable domain: GAGVSQTPSNKVTEKGKYVELRCDPISGHTALYWYRQSLGQGPEFLIYFQGTGAADDSGLPNDRFFAVRPEGSVSTLKIQRTERGDSAVYLCASSLVGDTEAFFGQGTRLTVV.

The chain recombines TRBV7-9 with TRBJ1-5; 7 bases align to TRBD1. Unmatched junction bases numbered 5, after V lost 1 base and J lost 5 bases. Germline assignment: CDR1 SEHNR and CDR2 FQNEAQ (reference sequence). The CDR3 runs 15 residues. The CDR3, as DNA: TGTGCCAGCAGCTTAGGCGGGACAGATGATCAGCCCCAGCATTTT. This encodes CASSLGGTDDQPQHF.

The chain uses TRBV7-6 and TRBJ1-6; perhaps TRBD1 as D (5 bases). The CDR3 has 16 residues. V lost 1 base and J 9 bases, leaving 16 bases between the germline ends. Looked up from germline, CDR1 is SGHVS and CDR2 is FNYEAQ. The DNA for the CDR3 is TGTGCCAGCAGCTTAGGGGTAGGAGGGGTGGGTTCACCCCTCCACTTT. Protein product: CASSLGVGGVGSPLHF.

The genes are TRBV5-4 and TRBJ1-1, with 8 bases fitting TRBD1. The CDR3 covers 15 residues. The trim removed 7 bases at V and 0 bases at J, leaving 8 bases unmatched. Germline V gene lookup returns CDR1 SGHNT and CDR2 YYREEE (reference sequence). The CDR3 sequence: CASQMGDRLNTEAFF. The CDR3 coding sequence is TGTGCCAGCCAAATGGGGGACAGGTTGAACACTGAAGCTTTCTTT.

The chain carries TRBV4-2 and TRBJ2-2; the match to TRBD2 covers 11 bases. In germline, CDR1 is LGHNA, CDR2 YNFKEQ. V shed 0 bases, J shed 8 bases, and the junction held 14 bases outside the gene matches. This CDR3 is 19 amino acids long. The DNA of the CDR3 is TGTGCCAGCAGCCAAGAAGGTTGGGTTAGCGGGGGGGAAAGAGGGGAGCTGTTTTTT. The encoded protein is CASSQEGWVSGGERGELFF.

In its sample, this clone was seen a few times. This chain connects TRBV6-6 to TRBJ1-4; D is perhaps TRBD1 (6 bases). With 6 bases removed from V and 5 bases from J, the gap between germline ends came to 16 bases. Germline CDR1 MNHNY, CDR2 SVGAGI (reference sequence). There are 15 residues in the CDR3. The CDR3 DNA is TGTGCCAGCAGCCGTATTACAGGGTCGAATGAAAAACTGTTTTTT. Translating it yields CASSRITGSNEKLFF.

This sequence joins TRBV7-6 and TRBJ2-2, with a possible D match to TRBD1 (6 bases). V was trimmed by 0 bases and J by 0 bases, leaving 11 bases between them. The CDR3 sequence is 17 residues long. Per germline, CDR1 SGHVS and CDR2 FNYEAQ. CDR3: CASSLAPGQSNTGELFF. The CDR3 DNA follows: TGTGCCAGCAGCTTAGCCCCCGGACAGTCGAACACCGGGGAGCTGTTTTTT.

As concerns this clone: At the DNA level, this CDR3 is encoded by other sequences in the same sample as well. The chain couples TRBV5-1 to TRBJ2-1, with TRBD2 matching over 8 bases. The length of the CDR3 is 16 residues. Germline CDR1 is SGHRS and CDR2 is YFSETQ. The ends lost 0 bases at V and 5 bases at J; junction bases unmatched: 7. The CDR3 sequence is CASSLARTSGNNEQFF. The CDR3 coding sequence is TGCGCCAGCAGCTTGGCCCGCACTAGCGGAAACAATGAGCAGTTCTTC.